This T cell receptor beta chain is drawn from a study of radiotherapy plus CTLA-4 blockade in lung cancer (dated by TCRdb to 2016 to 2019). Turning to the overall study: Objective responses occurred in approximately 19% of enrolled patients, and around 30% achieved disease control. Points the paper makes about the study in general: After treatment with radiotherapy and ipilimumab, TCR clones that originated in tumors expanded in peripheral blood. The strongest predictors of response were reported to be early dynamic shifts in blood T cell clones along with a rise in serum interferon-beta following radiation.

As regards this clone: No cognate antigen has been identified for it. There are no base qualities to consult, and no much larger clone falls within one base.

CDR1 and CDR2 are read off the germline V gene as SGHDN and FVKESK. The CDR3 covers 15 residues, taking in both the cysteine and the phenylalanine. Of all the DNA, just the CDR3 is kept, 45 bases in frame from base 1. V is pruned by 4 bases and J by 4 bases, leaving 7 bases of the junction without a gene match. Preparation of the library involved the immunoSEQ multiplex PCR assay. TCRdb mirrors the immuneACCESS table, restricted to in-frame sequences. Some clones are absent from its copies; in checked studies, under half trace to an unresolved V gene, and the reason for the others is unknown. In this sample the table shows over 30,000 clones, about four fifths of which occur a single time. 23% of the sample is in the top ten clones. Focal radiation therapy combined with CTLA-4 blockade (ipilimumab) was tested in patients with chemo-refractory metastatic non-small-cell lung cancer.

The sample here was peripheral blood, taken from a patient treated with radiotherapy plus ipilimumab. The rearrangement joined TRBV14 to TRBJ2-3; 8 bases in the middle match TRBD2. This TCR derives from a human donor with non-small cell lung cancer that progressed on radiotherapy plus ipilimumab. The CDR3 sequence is CASSPPGGPPDTQYF. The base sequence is TGTGCCAGCAGCCCGCCGGGGGGGCCCCCAGATACGCAGTATTTT.